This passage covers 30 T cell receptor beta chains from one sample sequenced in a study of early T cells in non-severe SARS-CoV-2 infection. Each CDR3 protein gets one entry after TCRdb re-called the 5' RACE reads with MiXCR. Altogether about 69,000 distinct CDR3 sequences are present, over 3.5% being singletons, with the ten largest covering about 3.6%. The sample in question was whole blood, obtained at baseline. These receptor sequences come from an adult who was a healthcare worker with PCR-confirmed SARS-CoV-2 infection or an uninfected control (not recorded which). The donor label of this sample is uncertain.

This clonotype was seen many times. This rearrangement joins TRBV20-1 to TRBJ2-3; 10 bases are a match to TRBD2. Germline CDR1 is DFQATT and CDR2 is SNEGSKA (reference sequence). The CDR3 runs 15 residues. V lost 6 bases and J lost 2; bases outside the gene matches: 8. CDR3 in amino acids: CSAQILAGHTDTQYF. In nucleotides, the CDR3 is TGCAGTGCGCAAATACTAGCGGGGCACACAGATACGCAGTATTTT.

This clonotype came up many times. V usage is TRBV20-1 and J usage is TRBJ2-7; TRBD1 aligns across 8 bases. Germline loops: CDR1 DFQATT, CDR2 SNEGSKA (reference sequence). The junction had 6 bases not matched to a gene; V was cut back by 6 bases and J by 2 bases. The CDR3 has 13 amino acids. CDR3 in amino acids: CSAPGDRTYEQYF. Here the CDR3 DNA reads TGCAGTGCGCCCGGGGACAGGACCTACGAGCAGTACTTC.

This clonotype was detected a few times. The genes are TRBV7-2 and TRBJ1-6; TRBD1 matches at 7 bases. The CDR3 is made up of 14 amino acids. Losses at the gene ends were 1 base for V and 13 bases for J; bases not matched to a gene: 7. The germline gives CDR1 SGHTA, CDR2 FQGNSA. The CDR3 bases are TGTGCCAGCAGCTTAGGACAGGGAGGTAGGCCCCTCCACTTT. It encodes CASSLGQGGRPLHF. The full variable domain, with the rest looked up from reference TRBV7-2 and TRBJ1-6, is GAGVSQSPSNKVTEKGKDVELRCDPISGHTALYWYRQSLGQGLEFLIYFQGNSAPDKSGLPSDRFSAERTGGSVSTLTIQRTQQEDSAVYLCASSLGQGGRPLHFGNGTRLTVT.

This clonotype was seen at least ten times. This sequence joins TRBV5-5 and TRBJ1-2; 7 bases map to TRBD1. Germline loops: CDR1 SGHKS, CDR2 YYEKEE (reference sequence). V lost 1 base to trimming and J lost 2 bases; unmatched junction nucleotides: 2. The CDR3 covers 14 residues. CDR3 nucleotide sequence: TGTGCCAGCAGCTTGCTAGGGGGCAACTATGGCTACACCTTC. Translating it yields CASSLLGGNYGYTF.

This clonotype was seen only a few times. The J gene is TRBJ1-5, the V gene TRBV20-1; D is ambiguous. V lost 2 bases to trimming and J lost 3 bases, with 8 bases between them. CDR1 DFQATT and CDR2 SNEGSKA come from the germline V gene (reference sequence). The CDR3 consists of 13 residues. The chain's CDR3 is CSARYGNNQPQHF. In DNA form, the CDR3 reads TGCAGTGCTAGATACGGAAACAATCAGCCCCAGCATTTT.

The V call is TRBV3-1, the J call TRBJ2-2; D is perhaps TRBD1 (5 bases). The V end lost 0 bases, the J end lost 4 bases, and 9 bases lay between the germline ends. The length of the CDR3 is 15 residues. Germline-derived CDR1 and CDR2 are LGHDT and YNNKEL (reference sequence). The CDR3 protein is CASSQDPQVTGELFF. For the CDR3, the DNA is TGTGCCAGCAGCCAAGATCCACAGGTCACCGGGGAGCTGTTTTTT.

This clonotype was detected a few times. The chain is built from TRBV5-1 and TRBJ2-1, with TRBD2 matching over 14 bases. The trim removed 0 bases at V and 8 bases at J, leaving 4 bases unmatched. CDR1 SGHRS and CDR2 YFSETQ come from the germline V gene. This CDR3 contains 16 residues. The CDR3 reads CASSLGGTSGGHEQFF. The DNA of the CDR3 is TGCGCCAGCAGCTTGGGCGGGACTAGCGGGGGCCATGAGCAGTTCTTC.

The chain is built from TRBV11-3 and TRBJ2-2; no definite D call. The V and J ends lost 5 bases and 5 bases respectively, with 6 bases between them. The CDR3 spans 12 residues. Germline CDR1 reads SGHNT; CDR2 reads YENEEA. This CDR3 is CASSGRTGELFF. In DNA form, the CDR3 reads TGTGCCAGCAGCGGAAGGACCGGGGAGCTGTTTTTT.

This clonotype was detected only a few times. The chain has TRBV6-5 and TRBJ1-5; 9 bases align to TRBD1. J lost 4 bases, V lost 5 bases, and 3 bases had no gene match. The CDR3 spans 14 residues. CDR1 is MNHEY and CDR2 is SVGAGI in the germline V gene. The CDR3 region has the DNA TGTGCCAGCAGTCAACAGGGGGCTAATCAGCCCCAGCATTTT. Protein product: CASSQQGANQPQHF.

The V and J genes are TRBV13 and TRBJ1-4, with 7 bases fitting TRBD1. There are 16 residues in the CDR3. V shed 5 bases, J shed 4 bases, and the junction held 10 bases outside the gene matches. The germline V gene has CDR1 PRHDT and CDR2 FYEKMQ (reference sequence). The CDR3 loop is CASSGQTGQNNEKLFF. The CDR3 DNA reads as TGTGCCAGCAGCGGTCAGACAGGGCAGAATAATGAAAAACTGTTTTTT.

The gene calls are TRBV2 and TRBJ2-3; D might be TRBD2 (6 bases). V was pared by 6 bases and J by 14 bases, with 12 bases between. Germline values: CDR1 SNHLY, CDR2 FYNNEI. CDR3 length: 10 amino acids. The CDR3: CASRMEGSYF. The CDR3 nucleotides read TGTGCCAGCAGGATGGAGGGTTCGTATTTT.

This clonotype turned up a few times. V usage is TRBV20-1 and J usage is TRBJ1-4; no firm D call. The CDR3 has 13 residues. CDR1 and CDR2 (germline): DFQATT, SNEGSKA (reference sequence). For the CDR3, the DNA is TGCAGCGCCGGGGAGGGTCAGAATGAAAAACTGTTTTTT. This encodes CSAGEGQNEKLFF.

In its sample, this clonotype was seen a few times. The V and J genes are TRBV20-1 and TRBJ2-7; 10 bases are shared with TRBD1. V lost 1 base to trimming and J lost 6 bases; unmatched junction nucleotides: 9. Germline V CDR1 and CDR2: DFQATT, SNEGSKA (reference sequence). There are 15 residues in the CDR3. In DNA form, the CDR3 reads TGCAGTGCTAGAGCTGGGACAGGGGCTGGGATCGAGCAGTACTTC. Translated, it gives CSARAGTGAGIEQYF.

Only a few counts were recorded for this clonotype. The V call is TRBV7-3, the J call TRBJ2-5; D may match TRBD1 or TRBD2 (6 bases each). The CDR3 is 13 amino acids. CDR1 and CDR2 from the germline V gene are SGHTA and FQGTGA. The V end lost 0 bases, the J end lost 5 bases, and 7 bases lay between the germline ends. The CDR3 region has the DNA TGTGCCAGCAGCTTAACAGGGGGGGAGACCCAGTACTTC. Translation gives CASSLTGGETQYF.

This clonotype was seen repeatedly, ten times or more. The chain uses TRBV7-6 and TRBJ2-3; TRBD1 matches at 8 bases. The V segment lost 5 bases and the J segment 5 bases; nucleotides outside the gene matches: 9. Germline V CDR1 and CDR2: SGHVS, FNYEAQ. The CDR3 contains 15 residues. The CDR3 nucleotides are TGTGCCAGCAGCCCAGGACAGGGCCCGGGAGATACGCAGTATTTT. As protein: CASSPGQGPGDTQYF.

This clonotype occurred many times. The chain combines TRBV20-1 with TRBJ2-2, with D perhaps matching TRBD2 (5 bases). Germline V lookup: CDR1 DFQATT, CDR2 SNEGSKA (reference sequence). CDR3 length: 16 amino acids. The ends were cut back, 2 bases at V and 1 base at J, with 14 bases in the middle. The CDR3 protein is CSARNLTRENTGELFF. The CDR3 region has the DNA TGCAGTGCTAGAAATTTAACTAGAGAGAACACCGGGGAGCTGTTTTTT.

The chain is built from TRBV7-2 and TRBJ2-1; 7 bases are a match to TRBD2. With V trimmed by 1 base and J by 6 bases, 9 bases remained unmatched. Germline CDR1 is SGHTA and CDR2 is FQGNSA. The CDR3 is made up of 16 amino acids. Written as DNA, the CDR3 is TGTGCCAGCAGCTTAGTAAACGCACCGGGGGGCAATGAGCAGTTCTTC. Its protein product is CASSLVNAPGGNEQFF.

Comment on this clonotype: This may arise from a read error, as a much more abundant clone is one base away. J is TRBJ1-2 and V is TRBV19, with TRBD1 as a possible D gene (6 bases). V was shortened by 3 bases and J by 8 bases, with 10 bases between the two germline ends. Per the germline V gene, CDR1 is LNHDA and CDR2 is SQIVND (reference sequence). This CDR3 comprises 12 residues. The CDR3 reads CASSMGGSGYTF. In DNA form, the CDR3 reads TGTGCCAGTAGTATGGGGGGCAGCGGCTACACCTTC.

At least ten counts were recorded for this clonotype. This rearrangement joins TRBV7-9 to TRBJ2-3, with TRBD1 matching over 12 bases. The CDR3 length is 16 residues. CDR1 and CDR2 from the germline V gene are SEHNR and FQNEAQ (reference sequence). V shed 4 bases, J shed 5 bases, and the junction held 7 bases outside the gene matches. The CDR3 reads CASSSAGTGGRDTQYF. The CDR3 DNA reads TGTGCCAGCAGCTCAGCCGGGACAGGGGGCAGAGATACGCAGTATTTT.

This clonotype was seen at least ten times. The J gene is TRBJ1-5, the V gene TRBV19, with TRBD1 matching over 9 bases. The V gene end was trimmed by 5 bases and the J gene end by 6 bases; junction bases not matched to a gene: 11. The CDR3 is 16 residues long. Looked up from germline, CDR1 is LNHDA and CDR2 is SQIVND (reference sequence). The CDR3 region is CASSFAGTGLSQPQHF. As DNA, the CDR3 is TGTGCCAGTAGTTTTGCCGGGACAGGGTTGTCTCAGCCCCAGCATTTT.

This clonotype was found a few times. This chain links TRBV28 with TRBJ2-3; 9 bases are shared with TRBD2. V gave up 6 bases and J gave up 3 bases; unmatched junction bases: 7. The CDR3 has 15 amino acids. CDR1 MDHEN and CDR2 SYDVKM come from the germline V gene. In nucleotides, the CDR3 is TGTGCCAGCAGGACCCCTCTAGCGGGGACAGATACGCAGTATTTT. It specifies CASRTPLAGTDTQYF.

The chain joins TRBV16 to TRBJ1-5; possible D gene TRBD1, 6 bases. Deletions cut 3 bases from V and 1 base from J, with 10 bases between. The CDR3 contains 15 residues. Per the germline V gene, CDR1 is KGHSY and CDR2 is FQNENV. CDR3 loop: CASSHLGQSNQPQHF. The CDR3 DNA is TGTGCCAGCAGCCACCTAGGACAGAGCAATCAGCCCCAGCATTTT.

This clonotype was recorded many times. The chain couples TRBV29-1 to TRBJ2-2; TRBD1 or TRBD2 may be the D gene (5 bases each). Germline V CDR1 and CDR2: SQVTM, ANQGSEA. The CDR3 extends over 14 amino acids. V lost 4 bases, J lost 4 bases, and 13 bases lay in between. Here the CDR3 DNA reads TGCAGCGTTGCAGGGAGCCACTTCACCGGGGAGCTGTTTTTT. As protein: CSVAGSHFTGELFF.

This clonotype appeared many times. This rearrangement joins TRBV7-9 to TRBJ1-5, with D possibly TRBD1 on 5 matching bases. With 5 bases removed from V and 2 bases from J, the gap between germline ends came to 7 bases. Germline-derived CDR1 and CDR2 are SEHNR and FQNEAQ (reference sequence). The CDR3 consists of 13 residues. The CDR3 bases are TGTGCCAGCAGCCGGGACGGCAATCAGCCCCAGCATTTT. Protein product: CASSRDGNQPQHF.

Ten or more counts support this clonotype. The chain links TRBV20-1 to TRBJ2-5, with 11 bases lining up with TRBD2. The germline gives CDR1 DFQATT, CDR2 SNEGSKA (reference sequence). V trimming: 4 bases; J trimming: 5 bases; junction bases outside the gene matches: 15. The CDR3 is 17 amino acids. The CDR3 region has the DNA TGCAGTGCTACGTCCCTGGCTAGCGGGGGGCCGGGCGAGACCCAGTACTTC. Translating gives CSATSLASGGPGETQYF.

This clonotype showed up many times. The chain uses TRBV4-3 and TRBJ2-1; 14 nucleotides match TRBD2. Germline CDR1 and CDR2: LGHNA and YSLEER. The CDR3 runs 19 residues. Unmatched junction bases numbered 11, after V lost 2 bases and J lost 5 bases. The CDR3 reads CASSQPTSGGAYADNEQFF. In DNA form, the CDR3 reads TGCGCCAGCAGCCAACCGACTAGCGGGGGGGCTTACGCGGACAATGAGCAGTTCTTC.

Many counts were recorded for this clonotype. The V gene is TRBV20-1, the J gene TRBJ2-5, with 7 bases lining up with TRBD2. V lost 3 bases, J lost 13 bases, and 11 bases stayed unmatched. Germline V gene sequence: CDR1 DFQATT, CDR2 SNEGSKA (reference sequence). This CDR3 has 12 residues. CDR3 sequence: CSASTTAAGVYF. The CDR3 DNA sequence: TGCAGTGCTAGCACAACCGCCGCGGGGGTGTACTTC.

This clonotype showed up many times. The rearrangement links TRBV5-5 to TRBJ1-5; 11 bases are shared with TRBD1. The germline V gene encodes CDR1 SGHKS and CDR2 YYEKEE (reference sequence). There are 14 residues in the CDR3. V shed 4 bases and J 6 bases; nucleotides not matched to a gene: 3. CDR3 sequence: CASSEDRGRQPQHF. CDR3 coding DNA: TGTGCCAGCAGCGAGGACAGGGGGCGTCAGCCCCAGCATTTT.

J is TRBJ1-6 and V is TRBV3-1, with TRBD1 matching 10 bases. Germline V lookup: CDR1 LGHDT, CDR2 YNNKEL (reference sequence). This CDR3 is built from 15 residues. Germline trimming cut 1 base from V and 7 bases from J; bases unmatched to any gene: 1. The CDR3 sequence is CASSQAGQGNSPLHF. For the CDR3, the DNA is TGTGCCAGCAGCCAAGCGGGACAGGGGAATTCACCCCTCCACTTT.

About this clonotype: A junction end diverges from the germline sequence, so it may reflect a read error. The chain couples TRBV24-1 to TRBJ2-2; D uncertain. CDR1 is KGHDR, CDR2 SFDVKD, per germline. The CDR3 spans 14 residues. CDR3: CATMGRPNSGELFF. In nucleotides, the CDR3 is TGTGCCACTATGGGAAGACCGAACAGCGGGGAGCTGTTTTTT.